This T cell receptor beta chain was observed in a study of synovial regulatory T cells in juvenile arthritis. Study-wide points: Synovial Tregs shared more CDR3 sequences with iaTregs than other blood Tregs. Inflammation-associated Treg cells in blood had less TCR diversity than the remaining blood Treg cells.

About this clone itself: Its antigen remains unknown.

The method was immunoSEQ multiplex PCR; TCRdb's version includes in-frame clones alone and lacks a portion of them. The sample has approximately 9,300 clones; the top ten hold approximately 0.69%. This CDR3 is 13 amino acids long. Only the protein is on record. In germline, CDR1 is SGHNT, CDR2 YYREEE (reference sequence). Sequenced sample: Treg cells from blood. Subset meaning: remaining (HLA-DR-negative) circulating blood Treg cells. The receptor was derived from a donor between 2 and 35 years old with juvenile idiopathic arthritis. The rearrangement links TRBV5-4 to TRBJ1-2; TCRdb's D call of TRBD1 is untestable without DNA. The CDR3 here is CASRQQAYYGYTF.